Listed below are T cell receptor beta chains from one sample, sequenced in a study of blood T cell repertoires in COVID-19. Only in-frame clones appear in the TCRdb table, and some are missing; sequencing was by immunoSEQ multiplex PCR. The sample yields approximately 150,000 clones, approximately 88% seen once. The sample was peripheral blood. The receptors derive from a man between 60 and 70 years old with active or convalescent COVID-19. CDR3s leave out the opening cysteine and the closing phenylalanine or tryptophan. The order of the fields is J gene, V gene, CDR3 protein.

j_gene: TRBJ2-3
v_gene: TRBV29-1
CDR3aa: SVKPLTRGTDTQY

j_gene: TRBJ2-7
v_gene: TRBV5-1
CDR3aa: ASSLAGQGVGEQY

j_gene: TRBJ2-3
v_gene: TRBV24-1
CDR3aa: ATSDAKLAGGTDTQY

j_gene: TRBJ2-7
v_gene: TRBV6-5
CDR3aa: ASSHQGLAHEQY

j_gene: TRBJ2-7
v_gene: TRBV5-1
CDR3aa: ASSSGLAGGPNEQY

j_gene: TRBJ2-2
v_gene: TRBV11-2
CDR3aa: ASSSQGGTGGPTGELF

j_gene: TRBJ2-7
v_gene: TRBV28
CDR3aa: ASSLLSREQY

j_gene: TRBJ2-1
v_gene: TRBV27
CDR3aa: ASSLRTSGNEQF

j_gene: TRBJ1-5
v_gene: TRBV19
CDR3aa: ASSNPQENQPQH

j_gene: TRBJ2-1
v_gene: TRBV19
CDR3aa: ASSIRDRGTDQF

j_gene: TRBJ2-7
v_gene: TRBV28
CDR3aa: ASEQGGYSYEQY

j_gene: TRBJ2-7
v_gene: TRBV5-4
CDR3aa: ASSPTVTRDYEQY

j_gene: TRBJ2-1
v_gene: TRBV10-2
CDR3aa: ASKSGTSGHSYNEQF

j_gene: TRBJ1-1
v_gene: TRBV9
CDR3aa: ASSPTTGGQGGTEAF

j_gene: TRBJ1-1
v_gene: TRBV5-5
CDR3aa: ASSPRAGTEAF

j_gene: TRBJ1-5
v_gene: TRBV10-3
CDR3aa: ATQGGSGPQH

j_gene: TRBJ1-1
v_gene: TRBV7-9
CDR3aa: ASSFWHTEAF

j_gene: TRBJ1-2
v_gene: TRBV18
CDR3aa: ASSPNREWDGYT

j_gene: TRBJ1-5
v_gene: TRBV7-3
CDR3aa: ASSAGGGQPQH

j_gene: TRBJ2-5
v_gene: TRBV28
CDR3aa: ASSLGLAGLETQY

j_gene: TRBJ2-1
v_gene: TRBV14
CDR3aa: ASSRQFLYNEQF

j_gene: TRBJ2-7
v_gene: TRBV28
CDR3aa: ASRRRGGGRPYEQY

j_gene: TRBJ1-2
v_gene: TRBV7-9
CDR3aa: ASSSPRDRGGYGYT

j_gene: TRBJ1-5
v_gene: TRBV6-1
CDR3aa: ASSEIGRGFYSNQPQH

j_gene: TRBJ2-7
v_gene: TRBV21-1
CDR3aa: ASSLRTGGYEQY

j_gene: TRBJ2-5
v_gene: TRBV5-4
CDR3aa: ASSPRGQRKETQY

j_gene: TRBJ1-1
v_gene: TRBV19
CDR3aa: ASTFGHLLSNTEAF

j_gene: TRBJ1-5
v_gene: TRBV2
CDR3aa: ASSPEGGRQPQH